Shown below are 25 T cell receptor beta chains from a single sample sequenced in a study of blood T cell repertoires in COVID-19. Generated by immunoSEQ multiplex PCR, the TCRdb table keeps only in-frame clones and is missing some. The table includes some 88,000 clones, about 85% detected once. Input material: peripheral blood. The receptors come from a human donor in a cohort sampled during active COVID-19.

CDR3 coding DNA: TGCGCCAGCAGCTTGGCAGGACAGGGACCCTACGAGCAGTACTTC. This sequence encodes CASSLAGQGPYEQYF. The gene calls are TRBV5-1 and TRBJ2-7; 8 nucleotides match TRBD1. The germline CDR1 and CDR2 sequences are SGHRS and YFSETQ. The trim removed 0 bases at V and 2 bases at J, leaving 4 bases unmatched. This CDR3 has 15 residues.

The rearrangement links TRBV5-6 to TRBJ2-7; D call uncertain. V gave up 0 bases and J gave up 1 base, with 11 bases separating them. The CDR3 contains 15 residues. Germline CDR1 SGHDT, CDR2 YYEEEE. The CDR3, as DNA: TGTGCCAGCAGCTTGGACCAGGCTTGGTCCTACGAGCAGTACTTC. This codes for CASSLDQAWSYEQYF.

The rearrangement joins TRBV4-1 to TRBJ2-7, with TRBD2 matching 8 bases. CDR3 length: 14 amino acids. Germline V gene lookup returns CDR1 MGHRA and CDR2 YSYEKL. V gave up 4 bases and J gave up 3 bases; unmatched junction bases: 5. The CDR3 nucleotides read TGCGCCAGCAGCCCAGGACTAGCCGGCTACGAGCAGTACTTC. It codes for CASSPGLAGYEQYF.

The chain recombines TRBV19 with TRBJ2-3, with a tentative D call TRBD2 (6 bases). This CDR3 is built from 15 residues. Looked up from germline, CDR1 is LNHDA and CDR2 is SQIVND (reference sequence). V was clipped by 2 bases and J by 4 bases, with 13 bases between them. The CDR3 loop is CASSILTGSPDTQYF. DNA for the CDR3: TGTGCCAGTAGTATATTAACCGGGAGCCCAGATACGCAGTATTTT.

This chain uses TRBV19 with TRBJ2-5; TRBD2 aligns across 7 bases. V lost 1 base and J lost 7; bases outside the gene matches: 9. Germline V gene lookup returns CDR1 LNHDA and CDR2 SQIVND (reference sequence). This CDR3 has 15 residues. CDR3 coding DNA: TGTGCCAGTAGTATAGGAGGGCTAGCGGCTTTGACCCAGTACTTC. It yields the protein CASSIGGLAALTQYF.

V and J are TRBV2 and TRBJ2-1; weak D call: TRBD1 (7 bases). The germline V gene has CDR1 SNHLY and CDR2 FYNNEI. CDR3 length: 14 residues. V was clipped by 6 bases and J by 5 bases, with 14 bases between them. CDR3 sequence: CASSEQGGDNEQFF. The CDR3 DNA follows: TGTGCCAGCAGCGAGCAGGGGGGTGACAATGAGCAGTTCTTC. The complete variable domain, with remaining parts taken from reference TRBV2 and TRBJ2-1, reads EPEVTQTPSHQVTQMGQEVILRCVPISNHLYFYWYRQILGQKVEFLVSFYNNEISEKSEIFDDQFSVERPDGSNFTLKIRSTKLEDSAMYFCASSEQGGDNEQFFGPGTRLTVL.

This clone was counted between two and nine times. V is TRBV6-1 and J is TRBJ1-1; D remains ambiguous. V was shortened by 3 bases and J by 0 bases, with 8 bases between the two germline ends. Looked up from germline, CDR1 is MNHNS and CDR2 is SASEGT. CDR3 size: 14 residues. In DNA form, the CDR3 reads TGTGCCAGCAGTGACACTGCCCTGAACACTGAAGCTTTCTTT. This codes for CASSDTALNTEAFF.

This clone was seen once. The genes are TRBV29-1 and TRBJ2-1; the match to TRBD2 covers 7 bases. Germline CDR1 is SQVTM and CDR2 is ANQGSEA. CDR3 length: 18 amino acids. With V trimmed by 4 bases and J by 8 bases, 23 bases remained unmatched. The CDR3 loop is CSVGPPAGFRGRADEQFF. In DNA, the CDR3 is TGCAGCGTTGGCCCCCCGGCGGGATTTCGGGGGAGGGCCGATGAGCAGTTCTTC.

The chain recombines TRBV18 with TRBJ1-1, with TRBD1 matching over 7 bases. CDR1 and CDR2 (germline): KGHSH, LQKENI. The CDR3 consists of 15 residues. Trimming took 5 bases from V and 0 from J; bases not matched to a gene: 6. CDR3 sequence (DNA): TGTGCCAGCTCATCTGAAGGACAGGTGAACACTGAAGCTTTCTTT. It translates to CASSSEGQVNTEAFF.

The CDR3 protein is CASSGEGRETESYEQYF. In DNA, the CDR3 is TGTGCCAGCAGCGGAGAGGGGCGGGAAACAGAATCCTACGAGCAGTACTTC. This rearrangement joins TRBV7-2 to TRBJ2-7, with D perhaps matching TRBD2 (6 bases). Germline CDR1 reads SGHTA; CDR2 reads FQGNSA. The CDR3 has 17 residues. The V end lost 5 bases, the J end lost 1 base, and 21 bases lay between the germline ends. The full variable domain, rest sourced from reference TRBV7-2 and TRBJ2-7, is GAGVSQSPSNKVTEKGKDVELRCDPISGHTALYWYRQSLGQGLEFLIYFQGNSAPDKSGLPSDRFSAERTGGSVSTLTIQRTQQEDSAVYLCASSGEGRETESYEQYFGPGTRLTVT.

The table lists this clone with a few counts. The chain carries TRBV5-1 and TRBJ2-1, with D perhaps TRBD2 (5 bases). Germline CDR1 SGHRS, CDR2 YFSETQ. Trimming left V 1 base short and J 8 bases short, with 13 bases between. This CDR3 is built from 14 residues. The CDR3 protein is CASSLLRGSDEQFF. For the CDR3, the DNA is TGCGCCAGCAGCTTGTTGCGAGGGTCGGATGAGCAGTTCTTC.

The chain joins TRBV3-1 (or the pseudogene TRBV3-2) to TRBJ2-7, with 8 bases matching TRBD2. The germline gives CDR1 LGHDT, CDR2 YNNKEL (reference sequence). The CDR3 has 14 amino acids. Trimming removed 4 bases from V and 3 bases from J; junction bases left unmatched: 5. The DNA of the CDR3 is TGTGCCAGCAGCCGGGCGGGAGGAAGCTACGAGCAGTACTTC. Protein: CASSRAGGSYEQYF.

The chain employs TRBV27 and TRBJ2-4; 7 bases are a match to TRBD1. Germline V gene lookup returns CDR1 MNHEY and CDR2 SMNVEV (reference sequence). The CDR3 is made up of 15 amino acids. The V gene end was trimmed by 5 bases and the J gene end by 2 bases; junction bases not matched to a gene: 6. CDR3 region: CASSPGTDTKNIQYF. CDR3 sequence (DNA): TGTGCCAGCAGTCCCGGGACAGATACCAAAAACATTCAGTACTTC.

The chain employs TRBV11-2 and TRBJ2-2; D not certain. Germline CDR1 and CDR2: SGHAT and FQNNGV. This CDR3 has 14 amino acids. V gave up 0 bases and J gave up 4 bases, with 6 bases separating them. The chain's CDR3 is CASSLDSSTGELFF. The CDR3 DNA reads TGTGCCAGCAGCTTAGATTCTTCCACCGGGGAGCTGTTTTTT.

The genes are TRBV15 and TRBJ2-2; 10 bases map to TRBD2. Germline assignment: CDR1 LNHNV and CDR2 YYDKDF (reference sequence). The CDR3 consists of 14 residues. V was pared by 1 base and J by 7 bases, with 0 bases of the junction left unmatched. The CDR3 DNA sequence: TGTGCCACCAGCAGAGGACTAGCGGGCGGGGAGCTGTTTTTT. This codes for CATSRGLAGGELFF.

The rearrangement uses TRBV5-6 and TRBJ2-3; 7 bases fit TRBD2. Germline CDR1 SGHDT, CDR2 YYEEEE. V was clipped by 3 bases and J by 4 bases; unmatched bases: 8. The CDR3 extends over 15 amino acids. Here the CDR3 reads CASSSPGGRADTQYF. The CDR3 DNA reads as TGTGCCAGCAGCTCCCCCGGGGGGAGGGCAGATACGCAGTATTTT.

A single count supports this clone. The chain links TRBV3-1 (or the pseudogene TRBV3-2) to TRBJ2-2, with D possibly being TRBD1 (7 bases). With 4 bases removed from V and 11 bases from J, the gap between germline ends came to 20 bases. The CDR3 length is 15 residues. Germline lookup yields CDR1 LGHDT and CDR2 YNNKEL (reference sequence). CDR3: CASSPRDRVRGELFF. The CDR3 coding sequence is TGTGCCAGCAGCCCGCGGGACAGAGTACGAGGAGAGCTGTTTTTT.

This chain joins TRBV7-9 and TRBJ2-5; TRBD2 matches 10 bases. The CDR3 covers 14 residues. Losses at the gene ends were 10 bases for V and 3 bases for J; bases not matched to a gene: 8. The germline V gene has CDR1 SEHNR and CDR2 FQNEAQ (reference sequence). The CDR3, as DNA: TGTGCCACACTTCGCGGACTAGCGGAAGAGACCCAGTACTTC. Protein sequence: CATLRGLAEETQYF.

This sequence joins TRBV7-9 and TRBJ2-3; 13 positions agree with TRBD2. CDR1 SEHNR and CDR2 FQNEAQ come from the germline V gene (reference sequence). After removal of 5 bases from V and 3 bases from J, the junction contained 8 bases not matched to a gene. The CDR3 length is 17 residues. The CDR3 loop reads CASSPGLAGEVTDTQYF. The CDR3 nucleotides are TGTGCCAGCAGCCCAGGACTAGCGGGAGAAGTGACAGATACGCAGTATTTT.

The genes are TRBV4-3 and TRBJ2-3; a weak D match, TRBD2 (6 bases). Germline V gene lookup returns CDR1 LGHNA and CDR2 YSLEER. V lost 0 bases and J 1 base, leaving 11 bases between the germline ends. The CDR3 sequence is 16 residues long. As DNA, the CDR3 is TGCGCCAGCAGCCAAGACTTAACGGGAGGCACAGATACGCAGTATTTT. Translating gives CASSQDLTGGTDTQYF.

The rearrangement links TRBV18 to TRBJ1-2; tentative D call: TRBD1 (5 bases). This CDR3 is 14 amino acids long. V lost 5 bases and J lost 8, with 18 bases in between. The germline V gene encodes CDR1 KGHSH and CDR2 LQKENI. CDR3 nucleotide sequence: TGTGCCAGCTCAGAGTCACAGGCTCCCGACGGCTACACCTTC. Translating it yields CASSESQAPDGYTF.

CDR3 bases: TGTGCCAGCAGCCCCAGCGGAACTAGCACAGATACGCAGTATTTT. It codes for CASSPSGTSTDTQYF. The chain combines TRBV11-3 with TRBJ2-3; tentatively, D is TRBD2 (5 bases). The CDR3 has 15 residues. The ends were cut back, 5 bases at V and 0 bases at J, with 12 bases in the middle. In germline, CDR1 is SGHNT, CDR2 YENEEA.

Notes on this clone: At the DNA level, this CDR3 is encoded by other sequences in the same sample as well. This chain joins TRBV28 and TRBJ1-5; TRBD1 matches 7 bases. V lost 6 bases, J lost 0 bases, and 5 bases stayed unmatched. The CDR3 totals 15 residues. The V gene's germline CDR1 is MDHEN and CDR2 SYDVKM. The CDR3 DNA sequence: TGTGCCAGCAGACCGACAGGGCTTAGCAATCAGCCCCAGCATTTT. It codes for CASRPTGLSNQPQHF.

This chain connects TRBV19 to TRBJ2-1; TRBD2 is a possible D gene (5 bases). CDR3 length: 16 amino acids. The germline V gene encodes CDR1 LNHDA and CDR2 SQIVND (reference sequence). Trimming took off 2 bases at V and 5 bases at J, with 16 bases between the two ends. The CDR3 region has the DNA TGTGCCAGTAGTATAACTGGCTCCCCCGGGGACAATGAGCAGTTCTTC. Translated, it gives CASSITGSPGDNEQFF.

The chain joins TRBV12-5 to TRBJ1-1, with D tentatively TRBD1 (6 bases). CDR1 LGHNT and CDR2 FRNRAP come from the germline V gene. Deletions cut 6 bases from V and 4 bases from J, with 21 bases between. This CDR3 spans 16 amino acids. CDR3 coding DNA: TGTGCTAGTGGCAGGACAGTAGATGATGGCAGCACTGAAGCTTTCTTT. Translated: CASGRTVDDGSTEAFF.